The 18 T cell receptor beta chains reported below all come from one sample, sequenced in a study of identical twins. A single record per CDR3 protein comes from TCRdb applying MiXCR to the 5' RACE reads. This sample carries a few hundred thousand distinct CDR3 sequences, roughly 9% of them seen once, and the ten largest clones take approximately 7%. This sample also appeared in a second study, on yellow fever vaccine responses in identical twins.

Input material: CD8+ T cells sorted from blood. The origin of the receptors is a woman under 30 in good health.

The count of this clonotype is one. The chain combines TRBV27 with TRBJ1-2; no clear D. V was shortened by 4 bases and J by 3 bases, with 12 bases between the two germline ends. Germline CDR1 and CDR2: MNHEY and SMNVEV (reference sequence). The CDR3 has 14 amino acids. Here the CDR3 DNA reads TGTGCCAGCAGTTATCGCCGCGCAGACTATGGCTACACCTTC. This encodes CASSYRRADYGYTF.

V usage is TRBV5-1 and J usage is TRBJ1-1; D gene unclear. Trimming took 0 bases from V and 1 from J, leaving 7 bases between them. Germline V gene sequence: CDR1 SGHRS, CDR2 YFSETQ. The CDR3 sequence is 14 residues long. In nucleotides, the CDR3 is TGCGCCAGCAGCTTGGTGGAGGGGAACACTGAAGCTTTCTTT. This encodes CASSLVEGNTEAFF.

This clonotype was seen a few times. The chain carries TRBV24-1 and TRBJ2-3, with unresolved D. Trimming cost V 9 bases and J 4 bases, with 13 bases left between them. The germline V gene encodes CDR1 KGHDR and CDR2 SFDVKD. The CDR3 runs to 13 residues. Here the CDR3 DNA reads TGTGCCACCCTGGGCGGTAGTCCAGATACGCAGTATTTT. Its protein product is CATLGGSPDTQYF.

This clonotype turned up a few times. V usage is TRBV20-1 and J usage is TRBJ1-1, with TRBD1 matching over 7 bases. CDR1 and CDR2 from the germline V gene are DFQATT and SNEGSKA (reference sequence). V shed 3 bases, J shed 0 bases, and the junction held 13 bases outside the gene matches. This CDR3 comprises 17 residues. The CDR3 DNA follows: TGCAGTGCTAGGTTTCACCCCAGGGGGGTCGTGAACACTGAAGCTTTCTTT. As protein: CSARFHPRGVVNTEAFF.

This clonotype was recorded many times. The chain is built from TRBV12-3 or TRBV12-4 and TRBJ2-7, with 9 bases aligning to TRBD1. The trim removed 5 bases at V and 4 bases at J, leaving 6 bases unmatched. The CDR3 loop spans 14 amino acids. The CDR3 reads CASSIRDRDYEQYF. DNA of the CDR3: TGTGCCAGCAGTATCCGGGACAGGGATTACGAGCAGTACTTC.

The CDR3 sequence: CASSPRGLAGEASYNEQFF. In DNA, the CDR3 is TGTGCCAGCAGCCCCCGAGGGCTAGCGGGCGAAGCCTCCTACAATGAGCAGTTCTTC. V is TRBV11-2 and J is TRBJ2-1, with 8 bases matching TRBD2. In germline, CDR1 is SGHAT, CDR2 FQNNGV. CDR3 size: 19 residues. Germline trimming cut 5 bases from V and 0 bases from J; bases unmatched to any gene: 15.

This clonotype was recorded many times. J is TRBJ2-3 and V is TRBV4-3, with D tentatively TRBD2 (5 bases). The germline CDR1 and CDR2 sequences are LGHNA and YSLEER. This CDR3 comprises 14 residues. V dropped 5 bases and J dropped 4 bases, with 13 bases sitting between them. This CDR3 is CASSAHPSPDTQYF. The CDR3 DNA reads TGCGCCAGCAGCGCCCATCCTAGCCCAGATACGCAGTATTTT.

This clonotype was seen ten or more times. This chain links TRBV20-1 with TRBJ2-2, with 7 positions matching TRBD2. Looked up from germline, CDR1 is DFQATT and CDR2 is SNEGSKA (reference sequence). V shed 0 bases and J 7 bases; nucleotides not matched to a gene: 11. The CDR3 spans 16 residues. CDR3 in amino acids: CSARDTTSPNGGELFF. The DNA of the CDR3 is TGCAGTGCTAGAGATACGACTAGCCCAAATGGCGGGGAGCTGTTTTTT.

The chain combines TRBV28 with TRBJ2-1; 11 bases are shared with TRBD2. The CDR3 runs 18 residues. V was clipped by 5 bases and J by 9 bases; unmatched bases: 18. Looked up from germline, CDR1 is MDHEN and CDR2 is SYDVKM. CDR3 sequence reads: CASSHPLLAGEIVGEQFF. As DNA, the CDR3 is TGTGCCAGCAGTCACCCACTACTAGCGGGAGAGATAGTTGGTGAGCAGTTCTTC.

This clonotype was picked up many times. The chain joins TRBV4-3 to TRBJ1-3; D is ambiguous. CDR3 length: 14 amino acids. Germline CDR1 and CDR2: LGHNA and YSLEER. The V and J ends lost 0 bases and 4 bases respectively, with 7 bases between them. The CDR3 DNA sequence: TGCGCCAGCAGCCAAGAGGAAGGGGGAAACACCATATATTTT. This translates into CASSQEEGGNTIYF.

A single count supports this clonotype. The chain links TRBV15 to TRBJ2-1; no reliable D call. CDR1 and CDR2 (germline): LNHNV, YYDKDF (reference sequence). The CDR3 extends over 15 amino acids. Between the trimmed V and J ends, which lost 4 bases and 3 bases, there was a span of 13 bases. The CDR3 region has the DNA TGTGCCACCAGCACTAATCAGCAGGTCTACAATGAGCAGTTCTTC. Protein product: CATSTNQQVYNEQFF.

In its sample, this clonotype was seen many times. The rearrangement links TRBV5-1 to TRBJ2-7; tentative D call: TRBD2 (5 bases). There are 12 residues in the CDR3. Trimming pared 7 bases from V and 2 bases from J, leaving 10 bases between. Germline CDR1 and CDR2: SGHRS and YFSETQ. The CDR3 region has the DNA TGCGCCAGCTCCGGGAACACCTACGAGCAGTACTTC. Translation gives CASSGNTYEQYF.

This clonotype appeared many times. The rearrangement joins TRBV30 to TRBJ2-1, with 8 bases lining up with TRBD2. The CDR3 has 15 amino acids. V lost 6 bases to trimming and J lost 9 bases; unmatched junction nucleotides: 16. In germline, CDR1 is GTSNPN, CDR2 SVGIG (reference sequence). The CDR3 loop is CACQGWTSLSGEQFF. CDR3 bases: TGTGCCTGCCAAGGATGGACTAGCCTTTCGGGTGAGCAGTTCTTC. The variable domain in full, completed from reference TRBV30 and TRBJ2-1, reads SQTIHQWPATLVQPVGSPLSLECTVEGTSNPNLYWYRQAAGRGLQLLFYSVGIGQISSEVPQNLSASRPQDRQFILSSKKLLLSDSGFYLCACQGWTSLSGEQFFGPGTRLTVL.

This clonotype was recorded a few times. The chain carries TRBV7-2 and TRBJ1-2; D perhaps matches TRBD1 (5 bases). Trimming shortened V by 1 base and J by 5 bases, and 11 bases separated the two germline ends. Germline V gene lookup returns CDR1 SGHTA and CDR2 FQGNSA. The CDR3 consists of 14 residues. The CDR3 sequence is CASSLVSGTYGYTF. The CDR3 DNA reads TGTGCCAGCAGCTTAGTTTCAGGGACTTATGGCTACACCTTC.

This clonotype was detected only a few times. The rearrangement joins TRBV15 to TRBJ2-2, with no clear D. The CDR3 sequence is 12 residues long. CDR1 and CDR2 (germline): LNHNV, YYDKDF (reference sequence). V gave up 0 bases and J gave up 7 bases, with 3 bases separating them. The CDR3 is CATSRDGGELFF. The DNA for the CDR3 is TGTGCCACCAGCAGAGATGGCGGGGAGCTGTTTTTT.

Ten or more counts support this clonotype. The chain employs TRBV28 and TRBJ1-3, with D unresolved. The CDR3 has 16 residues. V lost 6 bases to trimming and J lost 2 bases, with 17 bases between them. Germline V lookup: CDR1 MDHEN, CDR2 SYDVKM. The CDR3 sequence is CASSPRRVLAGNTIYF. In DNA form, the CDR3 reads TGTGCCAGCAGCCCTAGGAGGGTACTGGCTGGAAACACCATATATTTT.

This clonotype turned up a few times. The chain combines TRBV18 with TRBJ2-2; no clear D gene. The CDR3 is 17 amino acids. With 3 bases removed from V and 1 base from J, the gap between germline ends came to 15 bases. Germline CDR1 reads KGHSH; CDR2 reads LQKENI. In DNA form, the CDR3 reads TGTGCCAGCTCACCCCCTAGGTCGATCTTGAACACCGGGGAGCTGTTTTTT. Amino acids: CASSPPRSILNTGELFF.

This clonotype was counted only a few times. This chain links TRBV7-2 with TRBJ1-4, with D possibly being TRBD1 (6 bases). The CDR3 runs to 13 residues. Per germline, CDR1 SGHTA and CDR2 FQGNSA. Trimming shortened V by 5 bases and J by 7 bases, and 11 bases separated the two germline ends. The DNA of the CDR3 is TGTGCCAGCAGCGGCTACAGGGTTGAAAAACTGTTTTTT. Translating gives CASSGYRVEKLFF.